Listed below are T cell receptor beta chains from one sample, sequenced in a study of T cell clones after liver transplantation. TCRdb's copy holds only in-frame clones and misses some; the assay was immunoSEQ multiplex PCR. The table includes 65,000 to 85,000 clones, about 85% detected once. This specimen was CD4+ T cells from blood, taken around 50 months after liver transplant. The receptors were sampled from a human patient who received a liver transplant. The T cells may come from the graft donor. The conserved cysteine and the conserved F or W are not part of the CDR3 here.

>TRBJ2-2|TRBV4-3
ASSQADRARGELF
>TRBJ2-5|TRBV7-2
ASSPTQHGETQY
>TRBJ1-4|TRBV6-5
ASSSGQANEKLF
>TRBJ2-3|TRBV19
ASRQASASTDTQY
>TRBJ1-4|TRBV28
ASSFLEGGEKLF
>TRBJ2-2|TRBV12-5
ASGLEFTGELF
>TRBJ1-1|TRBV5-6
ASSLFRGRPQNEAF
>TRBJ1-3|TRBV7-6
ASSPGPNSGNTIY
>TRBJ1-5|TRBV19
ASSKQGHSNQPQH
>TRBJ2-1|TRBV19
ASTSGLAGGYEQF
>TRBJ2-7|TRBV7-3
ASSLTGGNTYEQY
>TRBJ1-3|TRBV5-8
ASSFGRVGVGSGNTIY
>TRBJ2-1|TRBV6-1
ASSEEDRGWDEQF
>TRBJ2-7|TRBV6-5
ASSYKGHRVYEQY
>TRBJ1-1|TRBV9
ASSGTGTEAF
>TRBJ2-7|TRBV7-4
ASSCSGYFSYEQY
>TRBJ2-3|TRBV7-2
ASSHSAVQGGTQY
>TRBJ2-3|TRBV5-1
ASSPGVVSTDTQY
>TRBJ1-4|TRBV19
ASSSGIRDEKLF
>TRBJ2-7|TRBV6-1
ASRGLETEY
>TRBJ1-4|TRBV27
ASWLGFEHEKLF
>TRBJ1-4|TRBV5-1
ASSSRVGDGEKLF
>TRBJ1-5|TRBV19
ASRYRGSNQPQH
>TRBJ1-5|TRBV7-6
ASSAAGGQPQH
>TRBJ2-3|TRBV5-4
ASSLARDTQY
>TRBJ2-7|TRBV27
ASSLRHHSYEQY
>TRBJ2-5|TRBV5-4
ASSLIGDQETQY
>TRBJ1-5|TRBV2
ASSAGPQPQH
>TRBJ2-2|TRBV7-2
ASSLQGEAGELF
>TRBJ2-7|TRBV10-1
ASSPGETGVDEQY
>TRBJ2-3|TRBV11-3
ASSLDSSRTDTQY
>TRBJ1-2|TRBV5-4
ASSLAQGQRGYT
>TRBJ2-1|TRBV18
ASSPRSYNEQF
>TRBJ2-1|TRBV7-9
ASRGSGGDENEQF
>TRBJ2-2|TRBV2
ATSLARVTGELF
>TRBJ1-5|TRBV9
ASSTQADQPQH
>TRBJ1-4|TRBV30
AWSVGGGTGGEKLF
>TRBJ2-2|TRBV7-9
ASSTWTPNTGELF
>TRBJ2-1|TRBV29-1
SVHSPGTSGPGEQF
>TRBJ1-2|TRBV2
ASSEDSYGYT
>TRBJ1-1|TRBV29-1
SADRGGFTEAF
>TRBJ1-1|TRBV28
ASNFPRVGTEAF
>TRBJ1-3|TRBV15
ATSRDKLSGNTIY
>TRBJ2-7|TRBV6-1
ASSVTSFTYEQY
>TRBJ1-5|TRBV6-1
ASSGGRFQPQH
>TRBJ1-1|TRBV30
AWLGSWGGNTEAF